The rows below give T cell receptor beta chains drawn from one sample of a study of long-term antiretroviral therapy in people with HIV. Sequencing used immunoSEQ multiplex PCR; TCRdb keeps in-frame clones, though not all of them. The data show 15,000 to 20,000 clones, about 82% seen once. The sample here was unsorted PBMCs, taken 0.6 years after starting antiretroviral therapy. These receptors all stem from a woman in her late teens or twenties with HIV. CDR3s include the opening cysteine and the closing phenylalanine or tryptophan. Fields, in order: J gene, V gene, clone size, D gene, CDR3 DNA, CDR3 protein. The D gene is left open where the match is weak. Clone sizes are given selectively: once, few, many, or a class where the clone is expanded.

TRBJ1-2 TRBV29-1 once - TGCAGCGTTGATATACAGGCAGGCTATGGCTACACCTTC CSVDIQAGYGYTF
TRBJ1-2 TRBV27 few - TGTGCCACCCTAGAGTCGGTGGCTGGCTACACCTTC CATLESVAGYTF
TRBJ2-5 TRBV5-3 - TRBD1 TGTGCCAGAAGCGCGCGGACAGGGATCGGCAGGGAGACCCAGTACTTC CARSARTGIGRETQYF
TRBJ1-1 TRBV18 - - TGTGCCAGCTCACCACCGAAGGGGGACACTGAAGCTTTCTTT CASSPPKGDTEAFF
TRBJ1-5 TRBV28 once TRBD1 TGTGCCAGCAGCTTGGGACAGGGAGGTCAGCCCCAGCATTTT CASSLGQGGQPQHF
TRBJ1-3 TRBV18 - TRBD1 TGTGCCAGCTCACCACCAGGACAGGGGGCTAATACCATATATTTT CASSPPGQGANTIYF
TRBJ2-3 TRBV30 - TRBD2 TGTGCCTGGAGCTCGGGAGGGAGTGGGGGAGATACGCAGTATTTT CAWSSGGSGGDTQYF
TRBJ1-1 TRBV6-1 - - TGTGCCACCCACCTGACAGCGAACACTGAAGCTTTCTTT CATHLTANTEAFF
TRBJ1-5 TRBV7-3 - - TGTGCCAGCAGCCCCGGCGGGGTAGGGAATCAGCCCCAGCATTTT CASSPGGVGNQPQHF
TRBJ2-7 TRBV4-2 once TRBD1 TGTGCCAGCAGCTTAAGGGGGCAGGGTTTCTACGAGCAGTACTTC CASSLRGQGFYEQYF
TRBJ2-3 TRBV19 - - TGTGCCAGTAGTATAGACTCGGGAGATACGCAGTATTTT CASSIDSGDTQYF
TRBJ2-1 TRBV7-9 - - TGTGCCAGCAGAGACGGGTGGGATAATGAGCAGTTCTTC CASRDGWDNEQFF
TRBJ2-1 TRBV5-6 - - TGTGCCAGCAGCTTGGGTGGGGGGGCCAGGGAGCAGTTCTTC CASSLGGGAREQFF
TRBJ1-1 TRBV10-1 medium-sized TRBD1 TGCGCCAGCAGTGAGATGGCAGGGGGACGTACTGAAGCTTTCTTT CASSEMAGGRTEAFF
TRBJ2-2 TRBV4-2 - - TGTGCCAGCAGCCATGCTGACCGAGACACCGGGGAGCTGTTTTTT CASSHADRDTGELFF
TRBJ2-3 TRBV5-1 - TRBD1 TGCGCCAGCAGCGGGCGGACAGGGGGCCTAGATACGCAGTATTTT CASSGRTGGLDTQYF
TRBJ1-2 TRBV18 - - TGTGCCAGCTCACCACAATCAGGGGAAGGGAACTATGGCTACACCTTC CASSPQSGEGNYGYTF
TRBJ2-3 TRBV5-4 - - TGTGCCAGCAGCTTGACACGAGGCAATACGCAGTATTTT CASSLTRGNTQYF
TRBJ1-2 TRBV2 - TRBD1 TGTGCCAGCACAAAGAAGGACAGGGTAGATGGCTACACCTTC CASTKKDRVDGYTF
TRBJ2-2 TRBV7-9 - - TGTGCCAGCAGCCGACAGGAGGCCGGGGAGCTGTTTTTT CASSRQEAGELFF
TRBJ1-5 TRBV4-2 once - TGTGCCAGCAGCCAAGAAGGGGAGGCAGGCGGAGCCCAGCATTTT CASSQEGEAGGAQHF
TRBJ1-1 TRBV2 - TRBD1 TGTGCCAGCAGTGAAGCATTCAGGGGGACGACTGAAGCTTTCTTT CASSEAFRGTTEAFF
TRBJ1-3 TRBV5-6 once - TGTGCCAGCAGCTTAAGGACCGAAGTCTCTGGAAACACCATATATTTT CASSLRTEVSGNTIYF
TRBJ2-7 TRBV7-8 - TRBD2 TGTGCCAGCAGCCCATGGACTAGCGGGAGATCCTCTTCTCACGAGCAGTACTTC CASSPWTSGRSSSHEQYF
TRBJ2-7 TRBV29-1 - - TGCAGCGTCCAGGGGCTCAGGGGCTACGAGCAGTACTTC CSVQGLRGYEQYF
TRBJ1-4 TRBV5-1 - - TGCGCCAGCAGCCTGACGGCTAATGAAAAACTGTTTTTT CASSLTANEKLFF
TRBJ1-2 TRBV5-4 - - TGTGCCAGCAGCTTGGATCGGGGGGGCTACACCTTC CASSLDRGGYTF
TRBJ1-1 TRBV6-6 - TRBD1 TGTGCCAGCAGAACCCCAGGGGGGAACACTGAAGCTTTCTTT CASRTPGGNTEAFF
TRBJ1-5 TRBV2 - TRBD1 TGTGCCAGCAGTGAAGGGGACAGATCCTATCAGCCCCAGCATTTT CASSEGDRSYQPQHF
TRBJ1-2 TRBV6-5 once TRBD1 TGTGCCAGCAGTGGGACAGGGGGTTTTGGCTACACCTTC CASSGTGGFGYTF
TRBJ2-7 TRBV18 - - TGTGCCAGCTCACTGAGCGGGCGACGAGGCGAGCAGTACTTC CASSLSGRRGEQYF
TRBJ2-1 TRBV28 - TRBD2 TGTGCCAGCAGTTCGCCAAGCTTAGCGGGAGTTGAGCAGTTCTTC CASSSPSLAGVEQFF
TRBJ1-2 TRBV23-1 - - TGCGCCAGCAGTTTCTTGGACACAAAAGGCTACACCTTC CASSFLDTKGYTF
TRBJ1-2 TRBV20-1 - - TGCAGTGTCCAAGACTATGGCTACACCTTC CSVQDYGYTF
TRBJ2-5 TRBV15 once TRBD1 TGTGCCACCAGCAGGGAGACAGGGGGCGGCGAGACCCAGTACTTC CATSRETGGGETQYF
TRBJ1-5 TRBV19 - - TGTGCCAGTAGTATGGCCGGCGGGACACGCAATCAGCCCCAGCATTTT CASSMAGGTRNQPQHF
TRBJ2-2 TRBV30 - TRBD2 TGTGCCTGGAGTACTAGCGGGGGCACCGGGGAGCTGTTTTTT CAWSTSGGTGELFF
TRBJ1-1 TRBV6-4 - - TGTGCCAGCAGTCTCAGGGAGGGCACTGAAGCTTTCTTT CASSLREGTEAFF
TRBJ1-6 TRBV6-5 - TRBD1 TGTGCCAGCTGGGAGACAGGGGGCAATAATTCACCCCTCCACTTT CASWETGGNNSPLHF
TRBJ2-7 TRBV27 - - TGTGCCAGCAGTCCCTTCCACAGGCGCGAGCAGTACTTC CASSPFHRREQYF
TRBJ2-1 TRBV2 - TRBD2 TGTGCCAGCACTGGAGTAGCGGGAGGTTTTGAGCAGTTCTTC CASTGVAGGFEQFF
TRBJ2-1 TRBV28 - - TGTGCCAGCAGTTTGGGAGCGGGCGCCTCCTACAATGAGCAGTTCTTC CASSLGAGASYNEQFF
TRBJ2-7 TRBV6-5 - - TGTGCCAGCAGTTACTCTCCGGGGCAGGGGTACGAGCAGTACTTC CASSYSPGQGYEQYF
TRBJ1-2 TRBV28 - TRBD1 TGTGCCAGCAGTACAGGGGAAGGCCGGGCCGGGGCGTATGGCTACACCTTC CASSTGEGRAGAYGYTF
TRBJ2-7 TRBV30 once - TGTGCCTGGAGTGGAGTTGGCAGGGGTGCCGAGCAGTACTTC CAWSGVGRGAEQYF
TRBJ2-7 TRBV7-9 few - TGTGCCAGCAGCCCGCGGGACGGCTACGAGCAGTACTTC CASSPRDGYEQYF
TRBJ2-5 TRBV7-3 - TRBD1 TGTGCCAGCAGCTTTTTCCAGGGGGCAAAGACCCAGTACTTC CASSFFQGAKTQYF
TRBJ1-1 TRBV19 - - TGTGCCAGTAGATTGGGCGAAATGAACACTGAAGCTTTCTTT CASRLGEMNTEAFF
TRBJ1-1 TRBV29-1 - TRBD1 TGCAGCGCCACTCGACAGGGAGGAACTGAAGCTTTCTTT CSATRQGGTEAFF